The present T cell receptor (beta chain) was sequenced within a study of cytomegalovirus exposure and HLA in healthy donors. Study-wide findings and caveats: The study flagged 150 to 200 TCR beta chains as cytomegalovirus-associated.

The V gene lost 0 bases and the J gene lost 2 bases, with 11 bases spanning the gap. The CDR3 totals 15 residues. Germline assignment: CDR1 GTSNPN and CDR2 SVGIG (reference sequence). PCR employed 60 Vbeta and 13 Jbeta primers. Profiling relied on immunoSEQ multiplex PCR, and the TCRdb table lists in-frame clones only, not all of them. This sample yields roughly 100,000 clones, of which 79% are seen a single time; 3.1% belongs to the top ten. Of note for this clone: Antigen specificity is unknown. Other DNA sequences from this sample encode an identical CDR3 as well.

The receptor was derived from a woman aged 40 to 50 in good health and CMV-seronegative. The J gene is TRBJ1-5, the V gene TRBV30; D gene ambiguous. Sample: PBMCs. CDR3 in DNA: TGTGCCTGGAGTGTAGTGGGCCTCGGCAATCAGCCCCAGCATTTT. Protein: CAWSVVGLGNQPQHF.